One sample yielded the 31 T cell receptor beta chains listed below, sequenced in a study of Ad26.COV2.S vaccination and SARS-CoV-2 variants. Stated treatment: 15 to 20 received Ad26.COV2.S at low or high dose, single or two shots; about five received placebo; per-sample allocation not given. All samples were drawn on day 63, counting from the first vaccine or placebo injection. This table comes from immunoSEQ multiplex PCR, and its TCRdb copy is limited to in-frame clones, with some not included. In the table there are 440,000 or so clones, about 90% of which are singletons. The sample was peripheral blood, taken in a trial of Ad26.COV2.S vaccine versus placebo. The receptors were gathered from a person aged 18 to 59 who received the Ad26.COV2.S COVID-19 vaccine or a placebo.

The chain employs TRBV13 and TRBJ1-5; D might be TRBD1 (6 bases). There are 13 residues in the CDR3. Germline V CDR1 and CDR2: PRHDT, FYEKMQ (reference sequence). The V and J ends lost 1 base and 7 bases respectively, with 8 bases between them. CDR3 residues: CASSLVRGQPQHF. CDR3 nucleotides: TGTGCCAGCAGCTTAGTCAGGGGACAGCCCCAGCATTTT. The whole variable domain, remainder taken from reference TRBV13 and TRBJ1-5, is AAGVIQSPRHLIKEKRETATLKCYPIPRHDTVYWYQQGPGQDPQFLISFYEKMQSDKGSIPDRFSAQQFSDYHSELNMSSLELGDSALYFCASSLVRGQPQHFGDGTRLSIL.

The V and J genes are TRBV15 and TRBJ2-7, with D possibly being TRBD2 (5 bases). Germline CDR1 is LNHNV and CDR2 is YYDKDF (reference sequence). This CDR3 is 14 amino acids long. The V gene lost 1 base and the J gene lost 3 bases, with 10 bases spanning the gap. CDR3 residues: CATSRGRGYYEQYF. For the CDR3, the DNA is TGTGCCACCAGCAGAGGTCGGGGTTACTACGAGCAGTACTTC.

This chain uses TRBV25-1 with TRBJ2-7, with 9 positions matching TRBD1. CDR1 MGHDK and CDR2 SYGVNS come from the germline V gene. The V and J ends lost 11 bases and 5 bases, in that order; junction bases with no gene match: 7. The CDR3 length is 12 residues. The DNA of the CDR3 is TGTGCCTGCCGGGACAGGGTAAACGAGCAGTACTTC. This translates into CACRDRVNEQYF.

As DNA, the CDR3 is TGCAGCGTTGAAGCTCCGGGACAGAACACCGGGGAGCTGTTTTTT. This codes for CSVEAPGQNTGELFF. This chain uses TRBV29-1 with TRBJ2-2, with D perhaps matching TRBD1 (6 bases). V lost 1 base, J lost 1 base, and 10 bases lay in between. The CDR3 covers 15 residues. Germline loops: CDR1 SQVTM, CDR2 ANQGSEA.

This rearrangement joins TRBV28 to TRBJ2-7, with 10 bases matching TRBD1. The CDR3 is 16 amino acids. The junction had 4 bases not matched to a gene; V was cut back by 2 bases and J by 0 bases. Germline CDR1 MDHEN, CDR2 SYDVKM. In DNA form, the CDR3 reads TGTGCCAGCAGTTTAGTAGGGACAGGGGTCTCCTACGAGCAGTACTTC. Amino acid sequence: CASSLVGTGVSYEQYF.

The chain has TRBV7-9 and TRBJ2-4, with 8 bases identical to TRBD1. Germline lookup yields CDR1 SEHNR and CDR2 FQNEAQ (reference sequence). The V gene end was trimmed by 6 bases and the J gene end by 5 bases; junction bases not matched to a gene: 6. This CDR3 comprises 14 residues. The CDR3, as DNA: TGTGCCAGCAGGTCCGGGACAGGAGAAAACATTCAGTACTTC. It codes for CASRSGTGENIQYF.

This clone was observed at least ten times. The chain couples TRBV20-1 to TRBJ2-7; no firm D call. The V gene lost 3 bases and the J gene lost 3 bases, with 6 bases spanning the gap. The CDR3 runs 11 residues. The germline gives CDR1 DFQATT, CDR2 SNEGSKA (reference sequence). The CDR3 region is CSASNSYEQYF. The CDR3 bases are TGCAGTGCTAGCAACAGCTACGAGCAGTACTTC.

This sequence joins TRBV9 and TRBJ2-2, with 12 bases lining up with TRBD1. Germline lookup yields CDR1 SGDLS and CDR2 YYNGEE. V lost 3 bases to trimming and J lost 6 bases; unmatched junction nucleotides: 3. This CDR3 is 15 amino acids long. Here the CDR3 DNA reads TGTGCCAGCAGCGCAAGGGACAGGGGGCCCGGGGAGCTGTTTTTT. Its translation is CASSARDRGPGELFF.

The gene calls are TRBV19 and TRBJ2-5; D not resolved. Germline CDR1 reads LNHDA; CDR2 reads SQIVND (reference sequence). CDR3 length: 13 residues. The V and J ends lost 8 bases and 4 bases respectively, with 14 bases between them. CDR3 sequence: CASEGVHGETQYF. The CDR3 coding sequence is TGTGCCAGTGAAGGAGTTCATGGAGAGACCCAGTACTTC.

This chain uses TRBV6-4 with TRBJ2-1, with no clear D. CDR1 and CDR2 from the germline V gene are MRHNA and SNTAGT. V gave up 10 bases and J gave up 1 base, with 20 bases separating them. The CDR3 spans 16 residues. The CDR3 DNA reads as TGTGCCAAAAACATCCGGACCTCGAGGTCCTACAATGAGCAGTTCTTC. It specifies CAKNIRTSRSYNEQFF.

The V and J genes are TRBV28 and TRBJ1-5, with a possible D match to TRBD1 (5 bases). V was cut by 5 bases and J by 0 bases, with 20 bases left in between. This CDR3 region has 18 residues. Germline V gives CDR1 MDHEN, CDR2 SYDVKM. The CDR3: CASSPSWGTDLSNQPQHF. For the CDR3, the DNA is TGTGCCAGCAGTCCCTCATGGGGGACGGACCTTAGCAATCAGCCCCAGCATTTT.

The V gene is TRBV5-1, the J gene TRBJ2-7; D assignment may be TRBD1 or TRBD2 (6 bases each). The germline gives CDR1 SGHRS, CDR2 YFSETQ. The V and J ends lost 0 bases and 4 bases respectively, with 20 bases between them. CDR3 length: 17 amino acids. CDR3 residues: CASSLDSARGVSYEQYF. DNA for the CDR3: TGCGCCAGCAGCTTGGATTCGGCGAGGGGGGTTAGTTACGAGCAGTACTTC.

The genes are TRBV9 and TRBJ2-7, with TRBD1 matching 10 bases. The CDR3 is 14 amino acids. Germline V lookup: CDR1 SGDLS, CDR2 YYNGEE. V lost 4 bases, J lost 3 bases, and 4 bases stayed unmatched. CDR3 nucleotides: TGTGCCAGCAGCCCCGGGACAGGGGTCTACGAGCAGTACTTC. Its protein product is CASSPGTGVYEQYF.

DNA for the CDR3: TGTGCCAGCAGTTCCCTGACTAGCGGGAGGGCCCTCTCCTACAATGAGCAGTTCTTC. Amino acids: CASSSLTSGRALSYNEQFF. The chain employs TRBV6-2 or TRBV6-3 and TRBJ2-1, with 14 bases aligning to TRBD2. The germline CDR1 and CDR2 sequences are MNHEY and SVGEGT. The trim removed 4 bases at V and 0 bases at J, leaving 8 bases unmatched. CDR3 length: 19 residues.

This clone appeared a single time. This chain links TRBV6-1 with TRBJ2-1; TRBD2 agrees at 10 bases. Germline V gene lookup returns CDR1 MNHNS and CDR2 SASEGT. This CDR3 region has 18 residues. V lost 0 bases, J lost 3 bases, and 8 bases stayed unmatched. The DNA of the CDR3 is TGTGCCAGCAGTGAAGCTATTACTTGGACTAGCGGCTACAATGAGCAGTTCTTC. It codes for CASSEAITWTSGYNEQFF.

The chain joins TRBV28 to TRBJ2-7; 11 bases agree with TRBD1. The ends lost 1 base at V and 1 base at J; junction bases unmatched: 3. CDR1 and CDR2 (germline): MDHEN, SYDVKM. The CDR3 contains 16 residues. Here the CDR3 reads CASSLLGTGGSYEQYF. DNA of the CDR3: TGTGCCAGCAGTTTATTAGGGACAGGGGGTTCCTACGAGCAGTACTTC. Supplemented by reference TRBV28 and TRBJ2-7, the full variable domain reads DVKVTQSSRYLVKRTGEKVFLECVQDMDHENMFWYRQDPGLGLRLIYFSYDVKMKEKGDIPEGYSVSREKKERFSLILESASTNQTSMYLCASSLLGTGGSYEQYFGPGTRLTVT.

The chain uses TRBV20-1 and TRBJ2-3; D is ambiguous. Germline V lookup: CDR1 DFQATT, CDR2 SNEGSKA (reference sequence). Trimming pared 3 bases from V and 3 bases from J, leaving 22 bases between. The CDR3 is 17 residues long. CDR3 sequence reads: CSASVSRVFWRTDTQYF. CDR3 coding DNA: TGCAGTGCTAGTGTCAGTAGGGTCTTTTGGCGGACAGATACGCAGTATTTT.

The chain is built from TRBV3-1 (or the pseudogene TRBV3-2) and TRBJ1-3; D unclear. With 5 bases removed from V and 4 bases from J, the gap between germline ends came to 6 bases. Germline loops: CDR1 LGHDT, CDR2 YNNKEL (reference sequence). The CDR3 extends over 12 amino acids. The CDR3 region has the DNA TGTGCCAGCAGCTTGGGGGGAAACACCATATATTTT. Its translation: CASSLGGNTIYF.

The V and J genes are TRBV3-1 (or the pseudogene TRBV3-2) and TRBJ1-5; D remains unclear. The V gene's germline CDR1 is LGHDT and CDR2 YNNKEL (reference sequence). V shed 0 bases and J shed 3 bases, with 6 bases lying between them. The CDR3 length is 14 residues. The CDR3 loop is CASSQDTVNQPQHF. CDR3 sequence (DNA): TGTGCCAGCAGCCAAGATACGGTCAATCAGCCCCAGCATTTT.

CDR3 region: CASSLKRFSGRLEQYF. CDR3 DNA sequence: TGTGCCAGCAGTTTAAAACGATTCAGCGGGAGGCTCGAGCAGTACTTC. The chain has TRBV27 and TRBJ2-7, with 9 bases identical to TRBD2. J lost 6 bases, V lost 2 bases, and 11 bases had no gene match. The germline V gene has CDR1 MNHEY and CDR2 SMNVEV (reference sequence). The CDR3 extends over 16 amino acids.

V is TRBV5-1 and J is TRBJ2-1; D not certain. The CDR3 has 15 residues. From germline, CDR1 is SGHRS and CDR2 YFSETQ. Trimming took 1 base from V and 2 from J, leaving 10 bases between them. The CDR3 here is CASSLSPEPYNEQFF. In nucleotides, the CDR3 is TGCGCCAGCAGCTTGTCACCGGAACCCTACAATGAGCAGTTCTTC.

This clone has only a few counts. The rearrangement links TRBV25-1 to TRBJ2-2, with 10 bases matching TRBD1. The CDR3 consists of 16 residues. Germline V CDR1 and CDR2: MGHDK, SYGVNS. Trimming removed 1 base from V and 1 base from J; junction bases left unmatched: 0. The CDR3 loop reads CASSEWDRGNTGELFF. DNA of the CDR3: TGTGCCAGCAGTGAATGGGACAGGGGGAACACCGGGGAGCTGTTTTTT.

The rearrangement uses TRBV7-9 and TRBJ2-1, with D tentatively TRBD1 (6 bases). This CDR3 spans 14 amino acids. Trimming pared 11 bases from V and 0 bases from J, leaving 14 bases between. The germline gives CDR1 SEHNR, CDR2 FQNEAQ (reference sequence). DNA of the CDR3: TGTGCCGTAATACAGGGTGGCTCCTACAATGAGCAGTTCTTC. Protein: CAVIQGGSYNEQFF.

The rearrangement uses TRBV19 and TRBJ2-6, with D perhaps matching TRBD2 (6 bases). Germline V CDR1 and CDR2: LNHDA, SQIVND (reference sequence). The CDR3 covers 16 residues. Trimming shortened V by 7 bases and J by 3 bases, and 16 bases separated the two germline ends. CDR3 residues: CASKGGRASGANVLTF. CDR3 bases: TGTGCCAGTAAAGGAGGGCGGGCGAGTGGGGCCAACGTCCTGACTTTC.

The chain is built from TRBV3-1 (or the pseudogene TRBV3-2) and TRBJ2-3, with 13 bases fitting TRBD2. V lost 3 bases to trimming and J lost 3 bases; unmatched junction nucleotides: 9. This CDR3 has 18 amino acids. Germline lookup yields CDR1 LGHDT and CDR2 YNNKEL (reference sequence). The CDR3 spells CASSHVLAGGPQTDTQYF. The CDR3 nucleotides read TGTGCCAGCAGCCATGTACTAGCGGGAGGGCCTCAGACAGATACGCAGTATTTT.

This chain uses TRBV7-9 with TRBJ2-6; D call uncertain. Germline CDR1 reads SEHNR; CDR2 reads FQNEAQ (reference sequence). CDR3 length equals 15 residues. V was trimmed by 2 bases and J by 0 bases, leaving 5 bases between them. The CDR3 region is CASSLRGSGANVLTF. The CDR3 nucleotides are TGTGCCAGCAGCTTACGTGGCTCTGGGGCCAACGTCCTGACTTTC.

The chain couples TRBV6-5 to TRBJ2-4, with D unclear. The V gene lost 6 bases and the J gene lost 2 bases, with 5 bases spanning the gap. Germline V CDR1 and CDR2: MNHEY, SVGAGI. The CDR3 extends over 12 amino acids. CDR3 protein: CASSLSKNIQYF. CDR3 nucleotides: TGTGCCAGCAGCCTCTCCAAAAACATTCAGTACTTC.

This clone has only one observation. The rearrangement joins TRBV11-2 to TRBJ2-1, with 11 bases identical to TRBD2. V lost 5 bases, J lost 5 bases, and 5 bases stayed unmatched. The CDR3 is made up of 15 amino acids. Looked up from germline, CDR1 is SGHAT and CDR2 is FQNNGV. This CDR3 is CASSKISGRDNEQFF. Written as DNA, the CDR3 is TGTGCCAGCAGCAAAATTAGCGGGAGGGACAATGAGCAGTTCTTC.

This clone has a single count. The chain uses TRBV19 and TRBJ2-1, with 7 bases that match TRBD2. The CDR3 is 13 residues long. Germline V CDR1 and CDR2: LNHDA, SQIVND (reference sequence). V lost 5 bases, J lost 4 bases, and 2 bases stayed unmatched. The CDR3 DNA follows: TGTGCCAGTAGTGGGCGGGAGTACAATGAGCAGTTCTTC. Protein sequence: CASSGREYNEQFF.

The V and J genes are TRBV27 and TRBJ2-1, with a weak D call TRBD2 (6 bases). Germline V CDR1 and CDR2: MNHEY, SMNVEV (reference sequence). The CDR3 runs to 15 residues. V was pared by 6 bases and J by 1 base, with 13 bases between. For the CDR3, the DNA is TGTGCCAGCAGCATCGTGGGGAGGTCCTACAATGAGCAGTTCTTC. Protein product: CASSIVGRSYNEQFF.

V usage is TRBV7-2 and J usage is TRBJ1-2; a weak D match, TRBD1 (5 bases). V lost 3 bases to trimming and J lost 8 bases, with 16 bases between them. This CDR3 is built from 14 residues. Germline V gives CDR1 SGHTA, CDR2 FQGNSA. The CDR3 nucleotides are TGTGCCAGCAGCTTCCCGGGGGGAGGGAAGGGCTACACCTTC. Translating it yields CASSFPGGGKGYTF.